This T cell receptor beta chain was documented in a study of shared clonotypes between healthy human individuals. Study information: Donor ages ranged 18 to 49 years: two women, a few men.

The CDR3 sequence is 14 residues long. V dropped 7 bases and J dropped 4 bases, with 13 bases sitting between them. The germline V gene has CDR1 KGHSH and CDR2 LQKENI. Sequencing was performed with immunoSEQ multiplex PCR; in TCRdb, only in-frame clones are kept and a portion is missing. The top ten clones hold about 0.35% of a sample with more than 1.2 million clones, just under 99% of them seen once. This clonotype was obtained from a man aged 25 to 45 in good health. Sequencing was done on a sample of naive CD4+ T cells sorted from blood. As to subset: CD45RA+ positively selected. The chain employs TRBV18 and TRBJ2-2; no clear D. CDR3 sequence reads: CASYTGAGTGELFF. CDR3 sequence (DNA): TGTGCCAGCTACACCGGCGCTGGCACCGGGGAGCTGTTTTTT. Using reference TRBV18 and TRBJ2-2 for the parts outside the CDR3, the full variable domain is NAGVMQNPRHLVRRRGQEARLRCSPMKGHSHVYWYRQLPEEGLKFMVYLQKENIIDESGMPKERFSAEFPKEGPSILRIQQVVRGDSAAYFCASYTGAGTGELFFGEGSRLTVL.